This TCR beta chain comes out of a study of CD8+CD57+ T cells in acquired aplastic anemia. Study as a whole: The DNA of sorted CD4+ and CD8+ cells averaged 3.2 ug.

After removal of 5 bases from V and 4 bases from J, the junction contained 5 bases not matched to a gene. Germline V CDR1 and CDR2: SEHNR, FQNEAQ (reference sequence). The CDR3 contains 13 residues. The use of genomic DNA as template underpinned the TCR beta VDJ and CDR3 profiling. TCRdb redid the calling of the reads with MiXCR, one entry per CDR3 protein. The repertoire holds under 350,000 distinct CDR3 sequences, with approximately 58% as singletons. The sequenced patients had an expansion of CD8+CD57+ cells seen by flow cytometry. The receptor's source is a human donor with aplastic anemia. Input material: sorted CD4+, CD8+, or CD8+CD57+ T cells (not recorded which) from PBMCs. The V call is TRBV7-9, the J call TRBJ2-7; TRBD2 matches 7 bases. The CDR3 protein is CASSRTSAYEQYF. As DNA, the CDR3 is TGTGCCAGCAGCCGAACTAGCGCGTACGAGCAGTACTTC.